This T cell receptor beta chain came from a study of T cell repertoires in cytomegalovirus infection. Study-level background: Evidence of both CMV infection and a matching HLA type came from public TCR beta signatures.

Germline values: CDR1 SGHVS, CDR2 FQNEAQ. The CDR3 has 18 amino acids. V lost 1 base to trimming and J lost 0 bases; unmatched junction nucleotides: 9. TCRdb recomputed calls from the reads with MiXCR, one row per CDR3 protein. The profile shows some 170,000 distinct CDR3 sequences, approximately 18% of them singletons. This clonotype was picked up many times. The antigen remains undetermined. Study-wide points: Dominating the ex vivo response were TCR beta clonotypes that were CMV-specific and HLA-C-restricted.

Sequences were obtained from CD8+ T cells from PBMCs. The TCR sequence derives from a human donor in good health (CMV status not recorded). Some clones in this sample may be carry-over from other donors' samples. This chain joins TRBV7-8 and TRBJ2-3, with TRBD2 matching over 8 bases. CDR3 region: CASSLGWTSSSSTDTQYF. The CDR3 DNA reads TGTGCCAGCAGCTTAGGGTGGACTAGCAGTTCTAGCACAGATACGCAGTATTTT.